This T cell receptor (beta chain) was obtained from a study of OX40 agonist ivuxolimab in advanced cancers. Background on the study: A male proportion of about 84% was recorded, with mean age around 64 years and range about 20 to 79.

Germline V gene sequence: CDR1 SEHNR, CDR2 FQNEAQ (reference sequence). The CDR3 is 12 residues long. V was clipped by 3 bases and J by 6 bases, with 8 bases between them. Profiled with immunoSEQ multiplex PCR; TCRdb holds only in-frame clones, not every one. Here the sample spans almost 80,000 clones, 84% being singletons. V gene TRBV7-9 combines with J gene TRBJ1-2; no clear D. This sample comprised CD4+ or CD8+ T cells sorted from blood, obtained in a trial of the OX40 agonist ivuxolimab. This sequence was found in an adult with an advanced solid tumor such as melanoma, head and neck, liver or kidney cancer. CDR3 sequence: CASSFGLNGYTF. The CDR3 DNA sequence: TGTGCCAGCAGCTTCGGGCTGAATGGCTACACCTTC.